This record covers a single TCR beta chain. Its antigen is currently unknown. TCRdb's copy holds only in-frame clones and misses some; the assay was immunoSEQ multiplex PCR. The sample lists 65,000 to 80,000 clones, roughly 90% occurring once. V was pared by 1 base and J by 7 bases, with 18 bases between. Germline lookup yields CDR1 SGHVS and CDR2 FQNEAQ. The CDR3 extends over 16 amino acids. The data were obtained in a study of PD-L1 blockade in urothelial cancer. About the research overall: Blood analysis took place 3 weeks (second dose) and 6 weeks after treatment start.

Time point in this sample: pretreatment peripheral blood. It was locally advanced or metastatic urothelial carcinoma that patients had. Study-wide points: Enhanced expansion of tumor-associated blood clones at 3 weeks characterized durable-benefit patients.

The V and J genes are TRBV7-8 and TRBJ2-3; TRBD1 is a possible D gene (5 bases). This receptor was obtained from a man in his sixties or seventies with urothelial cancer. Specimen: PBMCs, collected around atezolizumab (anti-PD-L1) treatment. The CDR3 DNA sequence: TGTGCCAGCAGCTTAGGCCGAGACAGATTAAAACATACGCAGTATTTT. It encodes CASSLGRDRLKHTQYF.